These 11 T cell receptor beta chains originate from one sample sequenced in a study of regulatory T cells in long-lasting Graves disease. Building of the TCR beta libraries involved iRepertoire HTBI primers and Arm-PCR of CDR3 regions. TCRdb called the multiplex PCR reads again in MiXCR, with one record for every CDR3 protein. This sample has a few hundred thousand distinct CDR3 sequences, with roughly 21% found just once. Time point of the sample: persistent/refractory GD, antithyroid drugs over 5 years with positive TRAb. After RNA was extracted from PBMCs, the TCR library was made from it. The source was peripheral blood mononuclear cells (PBMCs), collected when the disease was refractory, from a patient treated with antithyroid drugs. The receptor set was obtained from a female donor with Graves disease.

In its sample, this clonotype was seen a few times. The rearrangement uses TRBV7-8 and TRBJ2-1; D gene ambiguous. V dropped 6 bases and J dropped 8 bases, with 11 bases sitting between them. This CDR3 is 12 amino acids long. Germline lookup yields CDR1 SGHVS and CDR2 FQNEAQ. The CDR3 loop reads CASRQIGYEQFF. CDR3 in DNA: TGTGCCAGCAGGCAGATAGGCTATGAGCAGTTCTTC.

The chain carries TRBV20-1 and TRBJ2-3, with 7 nucleotides matching TRBD2. This CDR3 contains 18 residues. The J segment lost 0 bases and the V segment lost 2 bases, leaving 14 bases of the junction unmatched. CDR1 and CDR2 (germline): DFQATT, SNEGSKA (reference sequence). The CDR3 DNA reads as TGCAGTGCTAGAACGCCTAGCGGAGTTCACACTAGCACAGATACGCAGTATTTT. This codes for CSARTPSGVHTSTDTQYF.

The count of this clonotype is one. The V and J genes are TRBV7-6 and TRBJ1-3; D ambiguous. Germline-derived CDR1 and CDR2 are SGHVS and FNYEAQ. Trimming left V 5 bases short and J 2 bases short, with 13 bases between. The CDR3 has 15 amino acids. The CDR3 DNA sequence: TGTGCCAGCAGCCAGGACTATTACCCTGGAAACACCATATATTTT. This gives the protein CASSQDYYPGNTIYF.

This chain links TRBV6-2 or TRBV6-3 with TRBJ2-2; D is uncertain. V was pared by 2 bases and J by 0 bases, with 7 bases between. CDR1 and CDR2 (germline): MNHEY, SVGEGT. The CDR3 runs to 15 residues. CDR3 sequence (DNA): TGTGCCAGCAGTTACGTGCGTACGAACACCGGGGAGCTGTTTTTT. Protein product: CASSYVRTNTGELFF.

This clonotype appeared many times. The CDR3 here is CASSLEGLVSYEQYF. The CDR3 DNA is TGTGCCAGCAGCTTAGAGGGACTAGTTTCCTACGAGCAGTACTTC. V usage is TRBV11-3 and J usage is TRBJ2-7; 8 positions match TRBD2. From germline, CDR1 is SGHNT and CDR2 YENEEA. The V gene end was trimmed by 0 bases and the J gene end by 1 base; junction bases not matched to a gene: 2. The CDR3 is 15 amino acids.

In DNA, the CDR3 is TGTGCCAGCAGCTACGACAGCCTCTCTGGGGCCAACGTCCTGACTTTC. This encodes CASSYDSLSGANVLTF. V is TRBV7-9 and J is TRBJ2-6, with D possibly matching TRBD1 (5 bases). Deletions cut 4 bases from V and 0 bases from J, with 10 bases between. This CDR3 contains 16 residues. From germline, CDR1 is SEHNR and CDR2 FQNEAQ (reference sequence).

This clonotype was counted between two and nine times. The V and J genes are TRBV5-8 and TRBJ2-1, with 8 bases identical to TRBD2. The J segment lost 6 bases and the V segment lost 1 base, leaving 6 bases of the junction unmatched. Germline values: CDR1 SGHTS, CDR2 YDEGEE. The CDR3 extends over 15 amino acids. CDR3: CASSLTSGLFNEQFF. As DNA, the CDR3 is TGTGCCAGCAGCTTGACTAGCGGTTTGTTCAATGAGCAGTTCTTC.

The chain recombines TRBV20-1 with TRBJ2-1, with D hard to call. The length of the CDR3 is 12 residues. Germline V gives CDR1 DFQATT, CDR2 SNEGSKA (reference sequence). Trimming stripped 5 bases from V and 6 bases from J, with 11 bases between. CDR3 residues: CSALRAINEQFF. CDR3 bases: TGCAGTGCTCTGAGAGCGATCAATGAGCAGTTCTTC.

This clonotype was picked up a small number of times. For the CDR3, the DNA is TGTGCCAGCAGCAGTCTGGGGTATGGAAACACCATATATTTT. Protein sequence: CASSSLGYGNTIYF. The gene calls are TRBV12-3 or TRBV12-4 and TRBJ1-3, with no clear D. The CDR3 has 14 amino acids. V shed 6 bases and J shed 3 bases, with 12 bases lying between them.

This clonotype was detected ten times or more. The J gene is TRBJ1-4, the V gene TRBV28; possible D gene TRBD1, 5 bases. Trimming removed 4 bases at V and 4 bases at J, with 13 bases between. The CDR3 totals 15 residues. CDR1 MDHEN and CDR2 SYDVKM come from the germline V gene. The CDR3 DNA is TGTGCCAGCAGTTCCCCGGGACGGGTTAATGAAAAACTGTTTTTT. Translation: CASSSPGRVNEKLFF.

Worth noting for this clonotype: A read error may explain this, as a much larger clone is one base away. The J gene is TRBJ1-2, the V gene TRBV28; TRBD1 is a possible D gene (6 bases). This CDR3 has 14 amino acids. Germline assignment: CDR1 MDHEN and CDR2 SYDVKM. CDR3 in amino acids: CASSSAPGAYGHTF. The CDR3 bases are TGTGCCAGCAGTTCCGCCCCAGGGGCCTATGGCCACACCTTC.